These 18 T cell receptor beta chains share one sample of origin, sequenced in a study of neoadjuvant anti-PD-1 for oral cavity cancer. Only in-frame clones appear in the TCRdb table, and some are missing; sequencing was by immunoSEQ multiplex PCR. Here the sample spans 70,000 to 95,000 clones, more than 80% being singletons. The sequences come from PBMCs, collected before nivolumab (anti-PD-1) treatment. These receptors were taken from a person aged 35-79 years with oral cavity squamous cell carcinoma.

CDR3 in DNA: TGTGCCAGCAGCCATCTCGGCTCTGGGGCCAACGTCCTGACTTTC. It yields the protein CASSHLGSGANVLTF. The rearrangement links TRBV16 to TRBJ2-6, with D unclear. Germline-derived CDR1 and CDR2 are KGHSY and FQNENV. The CDR3 extends over 15 amino acids. Trimming removed 3 bases at V and 0 bases at J, with 6 bases between.

This clone showed up just once. The CDR3 DNA reads TGTGCCAGCAGTTTATATTCCAGCTATGGCTACACCTTC. Translated: CASSLYSSYGYTF. The rearrangement links TRBV27 to TRBJ1-2; no definite D call. V gave up 1 base and J gave up 4 bases, with 7 bases separating them. Germline assignment: CDR1 MNHEY and CDR2 SMNVEV (reference sequence). There are 13 residues in the CDR3.

The J gene is TRBJ1-5, the V gene TRBV28; 7 nucleotides align to TRBD1. The germline V gene encodes CDR1 MDHEN and CDR2 SYDVKM. V shed 5 bases, J shed 4 bases, and the junction held 11 bases outside the gene matches. The CDR3 length is 16 residues. CDR3 loop: CASSSLGQARNQPQHF. The CDR3 coding sequence is TGTGCCAGCAGTAGCCTCGGACAGGCTAGGAATCAGCCCCAGCATTTT.

The CDR3 sequence is CASRRDTMNTEAFF. In nucleotides, the CDR3 is TGTGCCAGCAGACGGGACACGATGAACACTGAAGCTTTCTTT. V is TRBV9 and J is TRBJ1-1, with a tentative D call TRBD1 (6 bases). Germline V gives CDR1 SGDLS, CDR2 YYNGEE. V was clipped by 5 bases and J by 0 bases, with 11 bases between them. The length of the CDR3 is 14 residues.

DNA of the CDR3: TGTGCCAGCAGTGAACAGGCAGGGGATCAGCCCCAGCATTTT. Its translation: CASSEQAGDQPQHF. The V call is TRBV6-1, the J call TRBJ1-5; D is possibly TRBD1 (6 bases). The CDR3 runs to 14 residues. Germline V gives CDR1 MNHNS, CDR2 SASEGT. With 2 bases removed from V and 5 bases from J, the gap between germline ends came to 10 bases.

The rearrangement joins TRBV4-1 to TRBJ2-7; 10 nucleotides align to TRBD1. V was pared by 4 bases and J by 1 base, with 1 base of the junction left unmatched. The CDR3 contains 14 residues. Germline loops: CDR1 MGHRA, CDR2 YSYEKL. CDR3: CASSPGQGSYEQYF. The DNA for the CDR3 is TGCGCCAGCAGCCCGGGACAGGGGTCCTACGAGCAGTACTTC.

This chain joins TRBV2 and TRBJ2-3; D is possibly TRBD2 (5 bases). The CDR3 runs to 14 residues. Deletions cut 7 bases from V and 2 bases from J, with 13 bases between. Germline CDR1 reads SNHLY; CDR2 reads FYNNEI. The CDR3 bases are TGTGCCAGCAAAAGGACTTACTCCACAGATACGCAGTATTTT. This codes for CASKRTYSTDTQYF.

The chain links TRBV6-5 to TRBJ1-2, with D tentatively TRBD1 (5 bases). The length of the CDR3 is 13 residues. The V end was cut by 0 bases, the J end by 10 bases, with 12 bases between. CDR1 MNHEY and CDR2 SVGAGI come from the germline V gene. The CDR3 sequence is CASSYSVRGPYTF. CDR3 nucleotide sequence: TGTGCCAGCAGTTACTCGGTGAGGGGTCCCTACACCTTC.

This chain links TRBV4-1 with TRBJ2-7; D not certain. The CDR3 consists of 15 residues. Germline V CDR1 and CDR2: MGHRA, YSYEKL. The V end was cut by 1 base, the J end by 0 bases, with 10 bases between. Here the CDR3 reads CASSQGVAISYEQYF. CDR3 nucleotides: TGCGCCAGCAGCCAAGGAGTCGCTATCTCCTACGAGCAGTACTTC.

J is TRBJ2-7 and V is TRBV11-2; 12 bases map to TRBD2. CDR3 length: 16 amino acids. Germline CDR1 is SGHAT and CDR2 is FQNNGV. V shed 5 bases and J 3 bases; nucleotides not matched to a gene: 8. This CDR3 reads CASSRMTSGSGYEQYF. The CDR3 DNA reads as TGTGCCAGCAGCCGGATGACTAGCGGGAGTGGCTACGAGCAGTACTTC.

V is TRBV19 and J is TRBJ2-3; tentative D call: TRBD1 (5 bases). Between the trimmed V and J ends, which lost 4 bases and 4 bases, there was a span of 9 bases. Germline lookup yields CDR1 LNHDA and CDR2 SQIVND (reference sequence). This CDR3 has 13 amino acids. CDR3 residues: CASSTLGADTQYF. The CDR3 DNA reads TGTGCCAGTAGTACCCTAGGGGCAGATACGCAGTATTTT.

This chain joins TRBV7-9 and TRBJ2-1; a weak D match, TRBD2 (6 bases). V was clipped by 3 bases and J by 9 bases, with 12 bases between them. Germline V lookup: CDR1 SEHNR, CDR2 FQNEAQ (reference sequence). The CDR3 length is 13 residues. The CDR3 here is CASSLGMGGEQFF. Written as DNA, the CDR3 is TGTGCCAGCAGCTTGGGCATGGGAGGTGAGCAGTTCTTC.

This chain links TRBV5-6 with TRBJ1-1; D gene unclear. The ends were cut back, 0 bases at V and 0 bases at J, with 6 bases in the middle. The CDR3 spans 14 residues. The germline gives CDR1 SGHDT, CDR2 YYEEEE. CDR3 sequence: CASSLGYLNTEAFF. The CDR3 DNA reads as TGTGCCAGCAGCTTGGGGTACTTGAACACTGAAGCTTTCTTT.

The rearrangement links TRBV6-5 to TRBJ2-5; TRBD1 aligns across 10 bases. Trimming removed 5 bases from V and 5 bases from J; junction bases left unmatched: 8. Germline V lookup: CDR1 MNHEY, CDR2 SVGAGI. The CDR3 consists of 15 residues. CDR3 in DNA: TGTGCCAGCAGTACCGGGACAGGGGTAACGGAGACCCAGTACTTC. Residues: CASSTGTGVTETQYF.

The genes are TRBV6-6 and TRBJ2-7, with 9 bases matching TRBD2. Trimming cost V 4 bases and J 2 bases; bases outside gene matches: 6. The CDR3 totals 15 residues. CDR1 is MNHNY, CDR2 SVGAGI, per germline (reference sequence). CDR3 amino acids: CASSSTSGSAYEQYF. CDR3 DNA sequence: TGTGCCAGCAGTTCCACTAGCGGGTCCGCCTACGAGCAGTACTTC.

V usage is TRBV11-2 and J usage is TRBJ1-5; 9 bases match TRBD1. Germline assignment: CDR1 SGHAT and CDR2 FQNNGV. This CDR3 comprises 18 residues. Germline trimming cut 2 bases from V and 1 base from J; bases unmatched to any gene: 9. In DNA form, the CDR3 reads TGTGCCAGCAGCTTAATGGGAACAGGGGGCGAAAGCAATCAGCCCCAGCATTTT. Its translation: CASSLMGTGGESNQPQHF.

This rearrangement joins TRBV13 to TRBJ2-7, with 8 nucleotides matching TRBD1. The trim removed 5 bases at V and 5 bases at J, leaving 5 bases unmatched. Germline values: CDR1 PRHDT, CDR2 FYEKMQ (reference sequence). The CDR3 spans 13 residues. DNA of the CDR3: TGTGCCAGCAGCCCCGACAGGGGCCACGAGCAGTACTTC. Translation gives CASSPDRGHEQYF. Combining the CDR3 with reference TRBV13 and TRBJ2-7 gives the whole variable domain AAGVIQSPRHLIKEKRETATLKCYPIPRHDTVYWYQQGPGQDPQFLISFYEKMQSDKGSIPDRFSAQQFSDYHSELNMSSLELGDSALYFCASSPDRGHEQYFGPGTRLTVT.

The chain recombines TRBV27 with TRBJ1-2, with TRBD1 matching over 7 bases. The V gene end was trimmed by 3 bases and the J gene end by 5 bases; junction bases not matched to a gene: 12. This CDR3 is built from 16 residues. Germline CDR1 and CDR2: MNHEY and SMNVEV (reference sequence). In DNA form, the CDR3 reads TGTGCCAGCAGTTTTTTTCGACAGGGCGGAGTGTATGGCTACACCTTC. This gives the protein CASSFFRQGGVYGYTF.